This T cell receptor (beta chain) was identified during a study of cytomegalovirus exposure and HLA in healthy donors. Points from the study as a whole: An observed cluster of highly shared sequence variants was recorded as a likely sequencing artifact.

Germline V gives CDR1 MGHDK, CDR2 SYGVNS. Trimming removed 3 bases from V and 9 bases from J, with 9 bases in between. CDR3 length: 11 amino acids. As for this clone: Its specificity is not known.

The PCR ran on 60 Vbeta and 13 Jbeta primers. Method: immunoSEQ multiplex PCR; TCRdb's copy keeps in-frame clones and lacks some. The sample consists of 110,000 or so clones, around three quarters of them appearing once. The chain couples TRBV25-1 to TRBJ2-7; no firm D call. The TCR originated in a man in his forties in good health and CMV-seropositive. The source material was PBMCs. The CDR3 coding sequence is TGTGCCAGCAGTGACGGGTGGGTGCAGTACTTC. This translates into CASSDGWVQYF.